Shown below are 31 T cell receptor beta chains from a single sample sequenced in a study of regulatory T cells in long-lasting Graves disease. Time point specified: persistent/refractory GD, antithyroid drugs over 5 years with positive TRAb. The TCR library was made from RNA extracted from PBMCs. Construction of TCR beta libraries relied on iRepertoire HTBI primers and on Arm-PCR targeting CDR3 regions. TCRdb independently ran MiXCR on the multiplex PCR reads; one entry per CDR3 protein. This table holds about 660,000 distinct CDR3 sequences, 30% found once. The sample was peripheral blood mononuclear cells (PBMCs), taken when the disease was refractory, from a patient treated with antithyroid drugs. Source of these receptors: a female donor with Graves disease.

This clonotype appeared a few times. This chain connects TRBV20-1 to TRBJ1-1; unclear D gene. Per the germline V gene, CDR1 is DFQATT and CDR2 is SNEGSKA (reference sequence). The ends were cut back, 2 bases at V and 0 bases at J, with 16 bases in the middle. The CDR3 extends over 16 amino acids. In nucleotides, the CDR3 is TGCAGTGCTAGACTAATCCGGGGTAGCATGAACACTGAAGCTTTCTTT. Its protein is CSARLIRGSMNTEAFF.

The chain couples TRBV3-1 to TRBJ2-7, with 12 bases fitting TRBD2. Germline CDR1 LGHDT, CDR2 YNNKEL (reference sequence). The CDR3 is 16 residues long. V lost 3 bases, J lost 1 base, and 4 bases stayed unmatched. CDR3 residues: CASSQRTSGASYEQYF. The DNA of the CDR3 is TGTGCCAGCAGCCAGAGGACTAGCGGGGCGTCCTACGAGCAGTACTTC.

This clonotype was detected ten times or more. The J gene is TRBJ1-2, the V gene TRBV28, with TRBD1 as a possible D gene (5 bases). CDR3 length equals 15 residues. V was shortened by 5 bases and J by 8 bases, with 21 bases between the two germline ends. Per the germline V gene, CDR1 is MDHEN and CDR2 is SYDVKM. This chain's CDR3 is CASSPPGAQVYGYTF. In DNA, the CDR3 is TGTGCCAGCAGTCCCCCCGGGGCCCAGGTATACGGCTACACCTTC.

The chain joins TRBV12-3 or TRBV12-4 to TRBJ2-5; 8 nucleotides line up with TRBD1. With 11 bases clipped from V and 1 base from J, the junction kept 6 bases outside the gene matches. This CDR3 is built from 13 residues. The CDR3 DNA reads as TGTGCCTCCAGGGGGCCCGTCCAAGAGACCCAGTACTTC. Protein product: CASRGPVQETQYF.

In this sample, this clonotype turned up a few times. J is TRBJ1-1 and V is TRBV19; 7 bases are shared with TRBD1. Per the germline V gene, CDR1 is LNHDA and CDR2 is SQIVND (reference sequence). The V segment lost 5 bases and the J segment 1 base; nucleotides outside the gene matches: 7. The CDR3 length is 15 residues. The CDR3 protein is CASSAYRGKNTEAFF. The CDR3 DNA follows: TGTGCCAGTAGTGCTTACAGGGGAAAGAACACTGAAGCTTTCTTT.

Ten or more counts support this clonotype. The chain couples TRBV12-3 or TRBV12-4 to TRBJ1-3; a weak D match, TRBD1 (5 bases). V lost 2 bases, J lost 1 base, and 12 bases lay in between. This CDR3 region has 16 residues. CDR3 region: CASSLFGQASGNTIYF. CDR3 DNA sequence: TGTGCCAGCAGTTTATTCGGACAAGCGTCTGGAAACACCATATATTTT.

This rearrangement joins TRBV20-1 to TRBJ2-7, with D perhaps TRBD2 (5 bases). The CDR3 sequence is 15 residues long. V was pared by 3 bases and J by 5 bases, with 20 bases between. The germline V gene has CDR1 DFQATT and CDR2 SNEGSKA (reference sequence). The CDR3 sequence: CSARIGAGRRDEQYF. CDR3 nucleotide sequence: TGCAGTGCTAGGATCGGAGCAGGAAGGCGGGACGAGCAGTACTTC.

This chain links TRBV5-1 with TRBJ1-2, with TRBD1 matching over 9 bases. The CDR3 spans 15 residues. The V gene end was trimmed by 4 bases and the J gene end by 3 bases; junction bases not matched to a gene: 7. Germline CDR1 and CDR2: SGHRS and YFSETQ. The CDR3 region is CASSETGGKDYGYTF. CDR3 in DNA: TGCGCCAGCAGCGAAACAGGGGGCAAAGACTATGGCTACACCTTC.

This clonotype was counted between two and nine times. J is TRBJ1-5 and V is TRBV30, with D perhaps TRBD1 (5 bases). Germline V lookup: CDR1 GTSNPN, CDR2 SVGIG (reference sequence). The V end was cut by 2 bases, the J end by 11 bases, with 16 bases between. The CDR3 is made up of 13 amino acids. CDR3: CAWSSDNRRAQHF. CDR3 in DNA: TGTGCCTGGAGTTCGGACAACCGCCGGGCCCAGCATTTT.

The chain joins TRBV27 to TRBJ1-5, with D perhaps matching TRBD1 (6 bases). Per germline, CDR1 MNHEY and CDR2 SMNVEV (reference sequence). Trimming left V 4 bases short and J 2 bases short, with 12 bases between. The CDR3 loop spans 15 amino acids. DNA for the CDR3: TGTGCCAGCAGTTCCCAGGGGCGAGGCAATCAGCCCCAGCATTTT. Encoded protein: CASSSQGRGNQPQHF.

This clonotype was detected many times. The chain couples TRBV12-3 or TRBV12-4 to TRBJ2-2; D not certain. V dropped 6 bases and J dropped 5 bases, with 7 bases sitting between them. The CDR3 totals 12 residues. The chain's CDR3 is CASSPGTGELFF. In nucleotides, the CDR3 is TGTGCCAGCAGCCCAGGAACCGGGGAGCTGTTTTTT.

This clonotype was seen only a few times. The chain links TRBV12-5 to TRBJ2-5; D possibly corresponds to TRBD2 (6 bases). The germline V and J ends were trimmed by 6 bases and 5 bases, with 16 bases remaining between them. Germline lookup yields CDR1 LGHNT and CDR2 FRNRAP. CDR3 length: 14 amino acids. The CDR3 DNA is TGTGCTAGTGGCCCCACCGGGAGTCGGGAGACCCAGTACTTC. The encoded protein is CASGPTGSRETQYF.

This clonotype was detected a few times. The chain carries TRBV12-3 or TRBV12-4 and TRBJ1-2, with 9 nucleotides matching TRBD1. Trimming removed 9 bases from V and 4 bases from J; junction bases left unmatched: 6. The CDR3 sequence is 13 residues long. CDR3 in amino acids: CASYRGLVYGYTF. The CDR3 DNA sequence: TGTGCCAGTTACAGGGGGCTTGTCTATGGCTACACCTTC.

This clonotype appeared a few times. The chain links TRBV12-3 or TRBV12-4 to TRBJ1-4, with D tentatively TRBD1 (6 bases). V was clipped by 5 bases and J by 5 bases, with 18 bases between them. This CDR3 comprises 16 residues. The CDR3 spells CASSPRGVRGNEKLFF. The CDR3 DNA sequence: TGTGCCAGCAGTCCTCGGGGGGTCAGGGGAAATGAAAAACTGTTTTTT.

Concerning this clonotype: A read error may account for a junction end that differs from germline. CDR3 protein: CASSYITSSNEQYF. The CDR3 coding sequence is TGTGCCAGCAGTTACATAACTAGCTCCAACGAGCAGTACTTC. The chain joins TRBV6-5 to TRBJ2-7, with D possibly TRBD2 on 6 matching bases. CDR1 is MNHEY, CDR2 SVGAGI, per germline. The CDR3 totals 14 residues.

This clonotype was seen only a few times. The chain couples TRBV2 to TRBJ1-5; D unclear. Trimming pared 4 bases from V and 0 bases from J, leaving 10 bases between. This CDR3 comprises 15 residues. In germline, CDR1 is SNHLY, CDR2 FYNNEI. This CDR3 reads CASSATPYSNQPQHF. CDR3 sequence (DNA): TGTGCCAGCAGTGCAACGCCTTATAGCAATCAGCCCCAGCATTTT.

The V call is TRBV5-6, the J call TRBJ2-1; possibly TRBD1 for D (5 bases). This CDR3 has 13 residues. Between the trimmed V and J ends, which lost 1 base and 6 bases, there was a span of 8 bases. Germline CDR1 reads SGHDT; CDR2 reads YYEEEE. CDR3: CASSLRGGNEQFF. CDR3 nucleotides: TGTGCCAGCAGCTTGAGGGGTGGCAATGAGCAGTTCTTC. The full variable domain, rest sourced from reference TRBV5-6 and TRBJ2-1, is DAGVTQSPTHLIKTRGQQVTLRCSPKSGHDTVSWYQQALGQGPQFIFQYYEEEERQRGNFPDRFSGHQFPNYSSELNVNALLLGDSALYLCASSLRGGNEQFFGPGTRLTVL.

The chain employs TRBV11-2 and TRBJ2-2; 12 bases align to TRBD2. The CDR3 runs to 14 residues. Germline CDR1 and CDR2: SGHAT and FQNNGV. With V trimmed by 11 bases and J by 4 bases, 5 bases remained unmatched. CDR3 residues: CAASGRGVTGELFF. The CDR3 nucleotides are TGTGCCGCTAGCGGGAGGGGGGTCACCGGGGAGCTGTTTTTT.

In its sample, this clonotype was seen many times. The J gene is TRBJ2-7, the V gene TRBV5-1; the D gene is possibly TRBD2 (5 bases). The CDR3 is 12 amino acids. With 5 bases removed from V and 2 bases from J, the gap between germline ends came to 8 bases. Germline loops: CDR1 SGHRS, CDR2 YFSETQ. CDR3 in amino acids: CASSGLTYEQYF. DNA of the CDR3: TGCGCCAGCAGTGGACTGACCTACGAGCAGTACTTC.

This clonotype has at least ten counts. The rearrangement joins TRBV20-1 to TRBJ2-5, with D possibly being TRBD1 or TRBD2 (5 bases each). The V end lost 5 bases, the J end lost 2 bases, and 15 bases lay between the germline ends. Germline V CDR1 and CDR2: DFQATT, SNEGSKA (reference sequence). The CDR3 spans 14 residues. The CDR3 DNA is TGCAGTGCTTCGAGGGGCAATAGGCAAGAGACCCAGTACTTC. Encoded protein: CSASRGNRQETQYF.

This clonotype was observed a few times. The chain has TRBV2 and TRBJ1-5; D may be TRBD1 (6 bases). V shed 1 base and J shed 2 bases, with 24 bases lying between them. CDR1 and CDR2 from the germline V gene are SNHLY and FYNNEI. The CDR3 has 20 amino acids. CDR3 sequence: CASSEVVVTGPVGGNQPQHF. The CDR3 coding sequence is TGTGCCAGCAGTGAAGTTGTCGTGACAGGCCCAGTGGGGGGCAATCAGCCCCAGCATTTT.

This clonotype showed up many times. This chain joins TRBV12-3 or TRBV12-4 and TRBJ1-2; no clear D. V was shortened by 3 bases and J by 7 bases, with 12 bases between the two germline ends. The CDR3 runs to 13 residues. The DNA for the CDR3 is TGTGCCAGCAGTTTCGAGTTGTGGATTGGCTACACCTTC. This sequence encodes CASSFELWIGYTF.

The chain uses TRBV29-1 and TRBJ2-7; TRBD2 is a possible D gene (6 bases). The CDR3 extends over 13 amino acids. CDR1 is SQVTM, CDR2 ANQGSEA, per germline. V lost 3 bases and J lost 4, with 13 bases in between. CDR3 residues: CSVEDGSGYEQYF. The CDR3 nucleotides are TGCAGCGTTGAGGACGGGAGTGGGTACGAGCAGTACTTC.

This clonotype was counted many times. The chain joins TRBV11-2 to TRBJ2-5; D is perhaps TRBD2 (5 bases). CDR1 is SGHAT and CDR2 is FQNNGV in the germline V gene. The CDR3 totals 16 residues. V was clipped by 5 bases and J by 2 bases, with 18 bases between them. CDR3: CASSPTVGRAQETQYF. CDR3 nucleotide sequence: TGTGCCAGCAGCCCAACCGTGGGGAGAGCTCAAGAGACCCAGTACTTC.

This clonotype was seen ten or more times. The chain recombines TRBV11-2 with TRBJ2-7, with 10 bases that match TRBD1. The CDR3 spans 15 residues. J gave up 2 bases and V 4 bases, and 5 bases lay outside the gene matches. Germline CDR1 and CDR2: SGHAT and FQNNGV. The CDR3 DNA reads as TGTGCCAGCAGCTCAGACAGGGGGCTACCCTACGAGCAGTACTTC. Amino acid sequence: CASSSDRGLPYEQYF.

This clonotype was counted a few times. The chain couples TRBV11-2 to TRBJ1-4; D possibly corresponds to TRBD1 (6 bases). Looked up from germline, CDR1 is SGHAT and CDR2 is FQNNGV. V gave up 3 bases and J gave up 0 bases, with 11 bases separating them. The CDR3 is 16 residues long. The CDR3 region has the DNA TGTGCCAGCAGCTTTGGTCACAGGGCAACTAATGAAAAACTGTTTTTT. Its translation: CASSFGHRATNEKLFF.

The J gene is TRBJ1-2, the V gene TRBV29-1; TRBD1 might be the D (6 bases). CDR1 and CDR2 (germline): SQVTM, ANQGSEA. This CDR3 contains 15 residues. The ends were cut back, 0 bases at V and 4 bases at J, with 15 bases in the middle. CDR3 amino acids: CSVEDASGAFYGYTF. For the CDR3, the DNA is TGCAGCGTTGAAGATGCTTCAGGGGCCTTCTATGGCTACACCTTC.

This chain uses TRBV27 with TRBJ2-2; D is unclear. The germline V and J ends were trimmed by 2 bases and 7 bases, with 5 bases remaining between them. The length of the CDR3 is 12 residues. CDR1 MNHEY and CDR2 SMNVEV come from the germline V gene (reference sequence). The CDR3 DNA reads TGTGCCAGCAGTTTAACCGTCGGGGAGCTGTTTTTT. Protein product: CASSLTVGELFF.

The chain employs TRBV25-1 and TRBJ1-6; perhaps TRBD1 as D (6 bases). Germline V gives CDR1 MGHDK, CDR2 SYGVNS. V was trimmed by 3 bases and J by 7 bases, leaving 10 bases between them. This CDR3 is built from 14 residues. CDR3: CASSEGAQNSPLHF. As DNA, the CDR3 is TGTGCCAGCAGTGAGGGGGCGCAGAATTCACCCCTCCACTTT.

This clonotype occurred once. The genes are TRBV30 and TRBJ1-1; D is possibly TRBD1 (5 bases). This CDR3 is built from 16 residues. Trimming pared 5 bases from V and 0 bases from J, leaving 19 bases between. Germline V gene lookup returns CDR1 GTSNPN and CDR2 SVGIG (reference sequence). CDR3 nucleotide sequence: TGTGCCTGGCCCTACTTCCCGGACACAATGAACACTGAAGCTTTCTTT. It yields the protein CAWPYFPDTMNTEAFF.

This clonotype was picked up many times. V is TRBV5-1 and J is TRBJ1-4; D is unclear. The CDR3 has 15 amino acids. Germline CDR1 is SGHRS and CDR2 is YFSETQ. V lost 1 base and J lost 0, with 7 bases in between. In nucleotides, the CDR3 is TGCGCCAGCAGCTTGTGGGCAGCAACTAATGAAAAACTGTTTTTT. Its protein product is CASSLWAATNEKLFF.